This entry features one T cell receptor (beta chain) sequence. This sample is drawn from a study of blood T cell repertoires in COVID-19. Trimming took 0 bases from V and 1 from J, leaving 12 bases between them. There are 16 residues in the CDR3. Germline CDR1 is SGDLS and CDR2 is YYNGEE. TCRdb's copy holds only in-frame clones and misses some; the assay was immunoSEQ multiplex PCR. The sample gives about 400,000 clones, around 90% of which show up once; roughly 1.2% is in the top ten. The receptor was derived from a middle-aged man with acute or convalescent COVID-19. The sample taken for sequencing was peripheral blood. The V call is TRBV9, the J call TRBJ2-3; weak D call: TRBD2 (6 bases). As DNA, the CDR3 is TGTGCCAGCAGCGTAGGGGCGGGGAGACGCACAGATACGCAGTATTTT. This sequence encodes CASSVGAGRRTDTQYF.